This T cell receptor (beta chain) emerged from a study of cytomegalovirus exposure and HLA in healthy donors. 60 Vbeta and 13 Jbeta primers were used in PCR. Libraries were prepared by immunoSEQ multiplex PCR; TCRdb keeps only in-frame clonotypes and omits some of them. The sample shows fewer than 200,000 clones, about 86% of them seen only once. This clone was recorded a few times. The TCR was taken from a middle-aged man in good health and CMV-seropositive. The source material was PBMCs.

The CDR3 here is CASGWGFYGYTF. DNA of the CDR3: TGTGCCAGCGGATGGGGCTTTTATGGCTACACCTTC. V is TRBV6-5 and J is TRBJ1-2, with D perhaps matching TRBD1 (5 bases). Germline CDR1 is MNHEY and CDR2 is SVGAGI. This CDR3 contains 12 residues. Trimming left V 8 bases short and J 5 bases short, with 12 bases between.